Shown below are 9 T cell receptor beta chains from a single sample sequenced in a study of blood T cell repertoires in COVID-19 (TCRdb year 2020). The receptor library was made with the immunoSEQ multiplex PCR assay. In TCRdb, the immuneACCESS table is reduced to in-frame sequences with V and J assigned. These tables do not hold every clone; where another copy was compared, an unresolved V gene accounts for under half, and the others remain unexplained. A total of 250,000 to 350,000 clones appear in this sample, 90% of them only once. About 6.8% of the sample is in the top ten clones. Sequencing was done on a sample of peripheral blood. The source of these receptors is a woman aged 30 to 39 with COVID-19, enrolled during active disease.

The chain uses TRBV5-1 and TRBJ2-7; 7 bases are shared with TRBD1. With V trimmed by 2 bases and J by 5 bases, 4 bases remained unmatched. The CDR3 is made up of 13 amino acids. Germline CDR1 and CDR2: SGHRS and YFSETQ. The CDR3 loop is CASSFRDSNEQYF. CDR3 sequence (DNA): TGCGCCAGCAGCTTCCGGGACAGCAACGAGCAGTACTTC. Complete variable domain (other parts from reference TRBV5-1 and TRBJ2-7): KAGVTQTPRYLIKTRGQQVTLSCSPISGHRSVSWYQQTPGQGLQFLFEYFSETQRNKGNFPGRFSGRQFSNSRSEMNVSTLELGDSALYLCASSFRDSNEQYFGPGTRLTVT.

This clone was seen more than once but under ten times. The V and J genes are TRBV16 and TRBJ1-1; perhaps TRBD1 as D (6 bases). The CDR3 totals 15 residues. Germline V gene sequence: CDR1 KGHSY, CDR2 FQNENV. Trimming stripped 5 bases from V and 1 base from J, with 14 bases between. The CDR3 region has the DNA TGTGCCAGCAGCACATTCGGACAGACGAACACTGAAGCTTTCTTT. Residues: CASSTFGQTNTEAFF.

The chain carries TRBV19 and TRBJ2-2; 9 bases agree with TRBD1. Trimming cost V 7 bases and J 1 base; bases outside gene matches: 4. This CDR3 has 15 amino acids. CDR1 and CDR2 (germline): LNHDA, SQIVND (reference sequence). Here the CDR3 DNA reads TGTGCCAGTAAAACGACAGGGGGGAACACCGGGGAGCTGTTTTTT. Protein product: CASKTTGGNTGELFF.

The chain employs TRBV7-6 and TRBJ2-7; 11 nucleotides line up with TRBD1. The germline V gene has CDR1 SGHVS and CDR2 FNYEAQ. The V segment lost 1 base and the J segment 4 bases; nucleotides outside the gene matches: 3. The CDR3 is 15 residues long. This chain's CDR3 is CASSLVGTGGYEQYF. CDR3 bases: TGTGCCAGCAGCTTAGTTGGGACAGGGGGATACGAGCAGTACTTC.

In this sample, this clone turned up once. V is TRBV3-1 (or the pseudogene TRBV3-2) and J is TRBJ2-7, with 8 bases aligning to TRBD1. This CDR3 contains 15 residues. Germline loops: CDR1 LGHDT, CDR2 YNNKEL (reference sequence). V shed 6 bases and J 2 bases; nucleotides not matched to a gene: 9. CDR3 DNA sequence: TGTGCCAGCAGTCCTGAGGGACAGGAAGCCTACGAGCAGTACTTC. Its translation: CASSPEGQEAYEQYF.

This chain uses TRBV7-9 with TRBJ2-1; 9 positions match TRBD2. CDR3 length equals 19 residues. The germline V gene has CDR1 SEHNR and CDR2 FQNEAQ (reference sequence). V trimming: 5 bases; J trimming: 0 bases; junction bases outside the gene matches: 14. In DNA, the CDR3 is TGTGCCAGCAGCCGACAGGTTGCGGGAGGGGATAGCTCCTACAATGAGCAGTTCTTC. Translated: CASSRQVAGGDSSYNEQFF.

The chain recombines TRBV30 with TRBJ1-6, with TRBD1 as a possible D gene (5 bases). Germline lookup yields CDR1 GTSNPN and CDR2 SVGIG (reference sequence). The germline V and J ends were trimmed by 3 bases and 4 bases, with 13 bases remaining between them. This CDR3 comprises 15 residues. The CDR3 DNA is TGTGCCTGGAGGGAGGGGCGCAGGTATAATTCACCCCTCCACTTT. This gives the protein CAWREGRRYNSPLHF.

J is TRBJ2-5 and V is TRBV24-1; 11 positions agree with TRBD1. The CDR3 runs 15 residues. Germline CDR1 and CDR2: KGHDR and SFDVKD. Germline trimming cut 3 bases from V and 4 bases from J; bases unmatched to any gene: 3. The CDR3 DNA reads as TGTGCCACCAGTGATCCGGGACAGGGGGTAGAGACCCAGTACTTC. Translating it yields CATSDPGQGVETQYF.

In its sample, this clone was seen once. J is TRBJ2-3 and V is TRBV20-1; no clear D gene. The CDR3 is 11 amino acids. Germline lookup yields CDR1 DFQATT and CDR2 SNEGSKA (reference sequence). The V gene lost 7 bases and the J gene lost 6 bases, with 11 bases spanning the gap. The CDR3 loop is CSGTLEDTQYF. The CDR3 coding sequence is TGCAGTGGTACTCTAGAGGATACGCAGTATTTT.